This passage covers 13 T cell receptor beta chains from one sample sequenced in a study of shared clonotypes between healthy human individuals (dated by TCRdb to 2018 to 2021). Library construction relied on the immunoSEQ multiplex PCR assay. In its TCRdb copy, this immuneACCESS table keeps in-frame sequences only and misses some clones. Where compared with another copy, unresolved V genes explain less than half of these, and the others have no known cause. In all, the sample holds around 700,000 clones, and 74% of those were seen once. The leading ten clones occupy 1.7% of the sample. Sequencing was carried out using memory CD4+ T cells sorted from blood. The cell subset or site label of this sample denotes: CD45RA-negative fraction. These TCRs come from a young woman in good health.

The chain joins TRBV14 to TRBJ2-7, with 10 positions matching TRBD1. Germline V gene sequence: CDR1 SGHDN, CDR2 FVKESK. CDR3 size: 15 residues. The J segment lost 4 bases and the V segment lost 4 bases, leaving 7 bases of the junction unmatched. The CDR3 bases are TGTGCCAGCAGCCTCGGGGGACAGGGGTGGTACGAGCAGTACTTC. Amino acids: CASSLGGQGWYEQYF.

The chain recombines TRBV7-8 with TRBJ2-3, with 7 bases fitting TRBD2. The V and J ends lost 5 bases and 2 bases, in that order; junction bases with no gene match: 10. The CDR3 loop spans 16 amino acids. Looked up from germline, CDR1 is SGHVS and CDR2 is FQNEAQ. This CDR3 reads CASSVLGGTNTDTQYF. The CDR3 DNA reads as TGTGCCAGCAGCGTATTAGGCGGGACTAACACAGATACGCAGTATTTT. The full variable domain, with the rest looked up from reference TRBV7-8 and TRBJ2-3, is GAGVSQSPRYKVAKRGQDVALRCDPISGHVSLFWYQQALGQGPEFLTYFQNEAQLDKSGLPSDRFFAERPEGSVSTLKIQRTQQEDSAVYLCASSVLGGTNTDTQYFGPGTRLTVL.

The chain is built from TRBV7-6 and TRBJ2-2, with 9 bases aligning to TRBD1. This CDR3 comprises 20 residues. Germline-derived CDR1 and CDR2 are SGHVS and FNYEAQ. After removal of 0 bases from V and 2 bases from J, the junction contained 13 bases not matched to a gene. In DNA form, the CDR3 reads TGTGCCAGCAGCTTAGCTCCAAAAGGTTCGGGACAGGGTAACACCGGGGAGCTGTTTTTT. It codes for CASSLAPKGSGQGNTGELFF.

V usage is TRBV10-3 and J usage is TRBJ1-2; 7 bases are shared with TRBD1. The length of the CDR3 is 13 residues. The V segment lost 8 bases and the J segment 4 bases; nucleotides outside the gene matches: 7. Germline values: CDR1 ENHRY, CDR2 SYGVKD. CDR3 nucleotides: TGTGCCATCGGGTCGCAGGGGGGCTATGGCTACACCTTC. It codes for CAIGSQGGYGYTF.

The chain links TRBV7-6 to TRBJ2-7; TRBD1 agrees at 7 bases. Germline V lookup: CDR1 SGHVS, CDR2 FNYEAQ. This CDR3 has 14 residues. V was clipped by 5 bases and J by 6 bases; unmatched bases: 10. The CDR3 spells CASSPRQGRAEQYF. The CDR3 region has the DNA TGTGCCAGCAGCCCCCGACAGGGCCGCGCCGAGCAGTACTTC.

The J gene is TRBJ2-1, the V gene TRBV11-2; TRBD2 agrees at 12 bases. Losses at the gene ends were 5 bases for V and 6 bases for J; bases not matched to a gene: 5. The germline CDR1 and CDR2 sequences are SGHAT and FQNNGV. This CDR3 contains 15 residues. This CDR3 reads CASSPGLAGFNEQFF. The CDR3 DNA sequence: TGTGCCAGCAGCCCGGGACTAGCGGGTTTCAATGAGCAGTTCTTC.

The V call is TRBV27, the J call TRBJ2-1; perhaps TRBD1 as D (6 bases). V gave up 7 bases and J gave up 7 bases, with 14 bases separating them. The CDR3 totals 13 residues. Germline-derived CDR1 and CDR2 are MNHEY and SMNVEV (reference sequence). CDR3 DNA: TGTGCCAGCACTACAGGGTTATTAAATGAGCAGTTCTTC. As protein: CASTTGLLNEQFF.

The genes are TRBV28 and TRBJ1-1; the D is unclear. The V end lost 7 bases, the J end lost 6 bases, and 18 bases lay between the germline ends. Germline CDR1 and CDR2: MDHEN and SYDVKM. This CDR3 is 14 amino acids long. Here the CDR3 reads CASIPGVWIAEAFF. The CDR3 DNA follows: TGTGCCAGCATCCCGGGCGTGTGGATCGCTGAAGCTTTCTTT.

The V and J genes are TRBV4-1 and TRBJ2-1, with 10 bases identical to TRBD1. From germline, CDR1 is MGHRA and CDR2 YSYEKL. J lost 5 bases, V lost 4 bases, and 5 bases had no gene match. The CDR3 spans 15 residues. CDR3 bases: TGCGCCAGCAGCCCGGGACAGGGGAGGAACAATGAGCAGTTCTTC. It codes for CASSPGQGRNNEQFF.

This rearrangement joins TRBV12-5 to TRBJ1-1; tentatively, D is TRBD1 (5 bases). The length of the CDR3 is 16 residues. The germline V gene encodes CDR1 LGHNT and CDR2 FRNRAP. Trimming took 0 bases from V and 4 from J, leaving 15 bases between them. The CDR3 protein is CASGLVLQETLTEAFF. DNA for the CDR3: TGTGCTAGTGGTTTGGTACTACAGGAAACCCTCACTGAAGCTTTCTTT.

The chain employs TRBV19 and TRBJ2-6; D is unresolved. This CDR3 contains 14 residues. V lost 8 bases and J lost 4, with 12 bases in between. Per germline, CDR1 LNHDA and CDR2 SQIVND (reference sequence). The CDR3 reads CASSVSHGANVLTF. The CDR3 nucleotides read TGTGCCAGTTCGGTTTCTCACGGGGCCAACGTCCTGACTTTC.

This chain connects TRBV2 to TRBJ2-1, with D perhaps matching TRBD2 (5 bases). CDR1 and CDR2 from the germline V gene are SNHLY and FYNNEI. V was pared by 2 bases and J by 15 bases, with 14 bases between. The CDR3 sequence is 12 residues long. CDR3 nucleotides: TGTGCCAGCAGTGAAATGGGCGCTAGCATGTTCTTC. Its translation is CASSEMGASMFF.

V and J are TRBV10-2 and TRBJ2-5; TRBD1 aligns across 10 bases. The closer fit of TRBJ2-7 to the DNA end suggests the J call may be wrong. There are 14 residues in the CDR3. CDR1 and CDR2 from the germline V gene are WSHSY and SAAADI. Written as DNA, the CDR3 is TGCGCCAGCAGTTGGGACAGGGGATCCTACGAGCAGTACTTC. Protein product: CASSWDRGSYEQYF.